These 2 T cell receptor beta chains originate from one sample sequenced in a study of blood T cell repertoires in COVID-19. This table comes from immunoSEQ multiplex PCR, and its TCRdb copy is limited to in-frame clones, with some not included. The sample consists of about 170,000 clones, about 85% of them appearing once. What was sequenced was peripheral blood. Receptors were obtained from a woman older than 75 in a cohort sampled during active or convalescent COVID-19.

The chain is built from TRBV7-9 and TRBJ1-1; the D gene is possibly TRBD1 (6 bases). The CDR3 runs 14 residues. Between the trimmed V and J ends, which lost 5 bases and 4 bases, there was a span of 14 bases. CDR1 is SEHNR and CDR2 is FQNEAQ in the germline V gene (reference sequence). DNA of the CDR3: TGTGCCAGCAGCGAAGTACAGGGCGGCACTGAAGCTTTCTTT. It codes for CASSEVQGGTEAFF.

This clone has only a few counts. CDR3 sequence: CASSYNLEEQFF. The CDR3 nucleotides read TGTGCCAGCAGCTATAATTTAGAGGAGCAGTTCTTC. The J gene is TRBJ2-1, the V gene TRBV5-5; D not certain. CDR1 and CDR2 from the germline V gene are SGHKS and YYEKEE (reference sequence). The CDR3 has 12 amino acids. V was pared by 3 bases and J by 10 bases, with 11 bases between.